Below, 11 T cell receptor beta chains from the same sample are listed, as sequenced in a study of metastatic and nonmetastatic thyroid tumors. All patients were untreated before thyroid surgery. TCRdb redid the clone calls on the PCR reads using MiXCR. The profile shows approximately 4,000 clones, 22% of them singletons. Sequencing was performed on tumor tissue. Receptors were obtained from a female donor with papillary thyroid cancer or a benign thyroid nodule (not recorded which). Some clones in this sample may be carry-over from other donors' samples.

The chain links TRBV27 to TRBJ2-5, with D perhaps matching TRBD1 (5 bases). V was cut by 6 bases and J by 5 bases, with 10 bases left in between. Germline loops: CDR1 MNHEY, CDR2 SMNVEV (reference sequence). This CDR3 is 12 amino acids long. CDR3 sequence: CASRGPGETQYF. Here the CDR3 DNA reads TGTGCCAGCAGGGGGCCCGGGGAGACCCAGTACTTC.

Details on this clone: The conserved closing phenylalanine or tryptophan is absent in this CDR3, likely reflecting a read error. This chain connects TRBV28 to TRBJ1-1, with 9 bases matching TRBD1. Germline CDR1 MDHEN, CDR2 SYDVKM. This CDR3 region has 13 residues. V was clipped by 6 bases and J by 6 bases; unmatched bases: 5. The CDR3: CASRGTGWAEAFK. The DNA for the CDR3 is TGTGCCAGCAGGGGGACAGGGTGGGCTGAAGCTTTCAAA.

This clone was observed a few times. The chain employs TRBV12-3 or TRBV12-4 and TRBJ1-1; TRBD1 is a possible D gene (6 bases). V was trimmed by 6 bases and J by 3 bases, leaving 14 bases between them. This CDR3 is built from 14 residues. The CDR3 loop is CASRPGHGDTEAFF. The CDR3, as DNA: TGTGCCAGCAGACCGGGACATGGGGACACTGAAGCTTTCTTT.

CDR3 amino acids: CASSASNRGLSGNTIYF. For the CDR3, the DNA is TGTGCCAGCAGTGCGAGCAATAGGGGGCTCTCTGGAAACACCATATATTTT. V and J are TRBV9 and TRBJ1-3; 7 bases are a match to TRBD1. The CDR3 is 17 residues long. Losses at the gene ends were 5 bases for V and 0 bases for J; bases not matched to a gene: 11. Germline V gene lookup returns CDR1 SGDLS and CDR2 YYNGEE. The full variable domain, its missing parts supplied by reference TRBV9 and TRBJ1-3, is DSGVTQTPKHLITATGQRVTLRCSPRSGDLSVYWYQQSLDQGLQFLIQYYNGEERAKGNILERFSAQQFPDLHSELNLSSLELGDSALYFCASSASNRGLSGNTIYFGEGSWLTVV.

With regard to this clone: The junction differs from germline at one of its ends, possibly a read error. The chain joins TRBV11-2 to TRBJ2-1, with unresolved D. The CDR3 covers 13 residues. The germline V gene has CDR1 SGHAT and CDR2 FQNNGV. In nucleotides, the CDR3 is TGTGCCAGCAGCCACTCTAAGATGATTGAGCATTTCTTC. This gives the protein CASSHSKMIEHFF.

This rearrangement joins TRBV7-2 to TRBJ2-3; D remains unclear. Looked up from germline, CDR1 is SGHTA and CDR2 is FQGNSA. The CDR3 spans 14 residues. With 8 bases removed from V and 4 bases from J, the gap between germline ends came to 16 bases. CDR3: CASGYRSVSDTQYF. DNA of the CDR3: TGTGCCAGCGGTTACCGATCGGTTTCAGATACGCAGTATTTT.

There are a few counts of this clone. The J gene is TRBJ1-5, the V gene TRBV6-6; 9 positions agree with TRBD1. The germline CDR1 and CDR2 sequences are MNHNY and SVGAGI (reference sequence). The CDR3 has 18 amino acids. V shed 6 bases and J 2 bases; nucleotides not matched to a gene: 14. The CDR3, as DNA: TGTGCCAGCAGACCCCTGAAGACAGGGGGATTGGGCAATCAGCCCCAGCATTTT. Translating gives CASRPLKTGGLGNQPQHF.

For this clone: The same CDR3 can be traced to other DNA sequences in this sample. The CDR3 here is CAISESGPNYGYTF. The CDR3 nucleotides read TGTGCCATCAGTGAGTCTGGACCTAACTATGGCTACACCTTC. The chain recombines TRBV10-3 with TRBJ1-2, with unresolved D. The CDR3 has 14 amino acids. V lost 0 bases and J 0 bases, leaving 5 bases between the germline ends. Germline lookup yields CDR1 ENHRY and CDR2 SYGVKD.

The chain joins TRBV5-1 to TRBJ2-3; D is uncertain. Trimming left V 5 bases short and J 7 bases short, with 11 bases between. The length of the CDR3 is 12 residues. The germline gives CDR1 SGHRS, CDR2 YFSETQ. CDR3 protein: CASRLDANTQYF. CDR3 coding DNA: TGCGCCAGCAGGCTCGATGCAAATACGCAGTATTTT. The variable domain in full, with the rest retrieved from reference TRBV5-1 and TRBJ2-3, is KAGVTQTPRYLIKTRGQQVTLSCSPISGHRSVSWYQQTPGQGLQFLFEYFSETQRNKGNFPGRFSGRQFSNSRSEMNVSTLELGDSALYLCASRLDANTQYFGPGTRLTVL.

By share of the sample, this clone is large. The chain couples TRBV27 to TRBJ1-1; 7 positions agree with TRBD1. With 8 bases clipped from V and 2 bases from J, the junction kept 11 bases outside the gene matches. From germline, CDR1 is MNHEY and CDR2 SMNVEV (reference sequence). The CDR3 extends over 15 amino acids. The CDR3 is CASGLGRTGNTEAFF. CDR3 bases: TGTGCCAGCGGTCTGGGGAGGACAGGAAACACTGAAGCTTTCTTT.

The chain joins TRBV6-2 or TRBV6-3 to TRBJ2-7; D perhaps matches TRBD1 (6 bases). This CDR3 region has 14 residues. Trimming took off 6 bases at V and 0 bases at J, with 12 bases between the two ends. The V gene's germline CDR1 is MNHEY and CDR2 SVGEGT. CDR3 DNA: TGTGCCAGCAGGCGGACAGCGAGCTCCTACGAGCAGTACTTC. Translation: CASRRTASSYEQYF.